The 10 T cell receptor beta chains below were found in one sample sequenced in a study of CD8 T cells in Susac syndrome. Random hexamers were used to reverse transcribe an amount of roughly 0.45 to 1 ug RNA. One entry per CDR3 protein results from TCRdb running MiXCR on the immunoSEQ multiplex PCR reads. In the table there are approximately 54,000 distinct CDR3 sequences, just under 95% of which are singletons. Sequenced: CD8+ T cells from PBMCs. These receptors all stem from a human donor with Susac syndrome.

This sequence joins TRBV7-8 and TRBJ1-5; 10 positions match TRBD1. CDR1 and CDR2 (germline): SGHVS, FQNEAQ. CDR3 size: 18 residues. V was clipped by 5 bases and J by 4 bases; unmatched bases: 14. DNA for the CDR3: TGTGCCAGCAGCCCCCGTCGAGGACAGGGGGTTTTGAATCAGCCCCAGCATTTT. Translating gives CASSPRRGQGVLNQPQHF.

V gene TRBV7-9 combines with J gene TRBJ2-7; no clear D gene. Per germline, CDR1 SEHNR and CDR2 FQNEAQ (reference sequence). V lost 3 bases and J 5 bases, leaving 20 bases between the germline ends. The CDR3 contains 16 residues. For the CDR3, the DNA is TGTGCCAGCAGCTTCCTTTCCGCTTCGCCGTTGGACGAGCAGTACTTC. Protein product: CASSFLSASPLDEQYF. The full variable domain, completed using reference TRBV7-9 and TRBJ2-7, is DTGVSQNPRHKITKRGQNVTFRCDPISEHNRLYWYRQTLGQGPEFLTYFQNEAQLEKSRLLSDRFSAERPKGSFSTLEIQRTEQGDSAMYLCASSFLSASPLDEQYFGPGTRLTVT.

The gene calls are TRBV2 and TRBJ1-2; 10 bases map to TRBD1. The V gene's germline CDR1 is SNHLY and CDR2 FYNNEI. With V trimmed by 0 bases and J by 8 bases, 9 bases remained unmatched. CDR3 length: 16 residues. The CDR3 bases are TGTGCCAGCAGTGAAGCGCTTCGGGACAGGGGTGGAGGCTACACCTTC. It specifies CASSEALRDRGGGYTF.

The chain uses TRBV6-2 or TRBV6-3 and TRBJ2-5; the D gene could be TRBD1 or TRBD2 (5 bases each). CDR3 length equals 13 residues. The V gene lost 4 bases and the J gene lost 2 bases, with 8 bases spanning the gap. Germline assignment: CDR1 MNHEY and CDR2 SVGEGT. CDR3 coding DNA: TGTGCCAGCAGTTTGGGACGACAAGAGACCCAGTACTTC. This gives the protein CASSLGRQETQYF.

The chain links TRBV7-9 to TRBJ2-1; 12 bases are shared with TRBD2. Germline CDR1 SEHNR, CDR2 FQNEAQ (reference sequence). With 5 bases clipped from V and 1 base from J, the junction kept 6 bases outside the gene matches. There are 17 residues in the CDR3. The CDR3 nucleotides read TGTGCCAGCAGCACAGCTAGCGGGGGGGTATCCTACAATGAGCAGTTCTTC. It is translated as CASSTASGGVSYNEQFF.

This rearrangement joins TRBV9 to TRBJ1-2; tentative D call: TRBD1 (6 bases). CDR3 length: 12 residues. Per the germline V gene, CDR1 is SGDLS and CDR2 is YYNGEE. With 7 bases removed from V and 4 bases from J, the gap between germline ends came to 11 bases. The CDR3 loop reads CASGGRGYGYTF. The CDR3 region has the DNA TGTGCCAGCGGGGGCAGGGGCTATGGCTACACCTTC. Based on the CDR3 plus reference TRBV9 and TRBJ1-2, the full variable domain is DSGVTQTPKHLITATGQRVTLRCSPRSGDLSVYWYQQSLDQGLQFLIQYYNGEERAKGNILERFSAQQFPDLHSELNLSSLELGDSALYFCASGGRGYGYTFGSGTRLTVV.

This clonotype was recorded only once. The CDR3 region has the DNA TGTGCCAGCAGCCCCCCCGGCCGGTATGAAGCTTTCTTT. This sequence encodes CASSPPGRYEAFF. This chain links TRBV5-6 with TRBJ1-1; no definite D call. V gave up 4 bases and J gave up 7 bases, with 14 bases separating them. The CDR3 has 13 residues. Germline values: CDR1 SGHDT, CDR2 YYEEEE.

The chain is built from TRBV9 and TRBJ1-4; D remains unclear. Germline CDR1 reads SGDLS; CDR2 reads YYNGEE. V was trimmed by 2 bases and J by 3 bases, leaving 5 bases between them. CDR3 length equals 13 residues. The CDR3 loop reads CASSVSANEKLFF. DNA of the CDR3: TGTGCCAGCAGCGTTTCGGCTAATGAAAAACTGTTTTTT. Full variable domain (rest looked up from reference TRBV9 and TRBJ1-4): DSGVTQTPKHLITATGQRVTLRCSPRSGDLSVYWYQQSLDQGLQFLIQYYNGEERAKGNILERFSAQQFPDLHSELNLSSLELGDSALYFCASSVSANEKLFFGSGTQLSVL.

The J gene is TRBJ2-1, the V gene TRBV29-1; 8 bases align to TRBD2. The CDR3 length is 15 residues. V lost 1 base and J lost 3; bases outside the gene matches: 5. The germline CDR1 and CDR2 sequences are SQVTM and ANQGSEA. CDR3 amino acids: CSVEGGGGSYNEQFF. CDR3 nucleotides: TGCAGCGTTGAAGGTGGCGGGGGGAGCTACAATGAGCAGTTCTTC.

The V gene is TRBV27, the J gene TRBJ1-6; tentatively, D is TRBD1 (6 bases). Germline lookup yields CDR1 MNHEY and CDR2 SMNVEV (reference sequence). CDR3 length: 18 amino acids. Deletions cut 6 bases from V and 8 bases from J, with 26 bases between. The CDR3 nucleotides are TGTGCCAGCAGCGAAATACCAGGGGTTGGCTTGATTGATTCACCCCTCCACTTT. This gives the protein CASSEIPGVGLIDSPLHF.